What follows describes a single T cell receptor beta chain. It has no known antigen specificity. The sample holds no much larger clone one base away, and base qualities are not on file. These reads were obtained on an Illumina HiSeq 2000. TCR beta chain libraries were generated by multiplex PCR amplification. The amplified TCR beta chain products were analyzed by high-throughput sequencing. TCRdb took the public reads, trimmed them with fastp at Q25, ran MiXCR for clone calling and kept in-frame beta chains. CDR3 protein sequences are deduplicated, and each keeps its most common genes and DNA. The table for this sample lists roughly 14,000 distinct CDR3 sequences; around three fifths of them were counted only once. In total, the top ten clones hold 30% of the sample. The adjacent samples were made up of nontumor breast tissue that surrounded the tumor. This record belongs to a study of breast tumors, draining lymph nodes, adjacent tissues (dated by TCRdb to 2015 to 2016). For the wider study: Breast cancer patients provided tumor, adjacent nontumor tissue and axillary lymph nodes, and the study compared the TCR beta repertoires across these three sources. In human breast cancer, the study set out to evaluate how tumor, surrounding tissue and draining lymph node repertoires relate to one another and whether T cells may move between these sites. General findings and caveats noted by the study authors: The conclusion that tumor T cells originate in lymph nodes was presented as consistent with a hypothesis rather than as directly demonstrated. Tumors showed preferential V and J gene usage, and their T-cell repertoire diversity fell below that of lymph nodes yet above that of nontumor tissue. A scenario in which most tumor T cells derive from the lymph node and then expand within tumor tissue was judged to be consistent with the data. Tumor and nontumor tissue repertoires were found to be significantly more similar in luminal-like than in basal-like breast cancer.

The sequenced sample was tumor-adjacent breast tissue. The source is a female donor with breast cancer. Some clones in this sample may be carry-over from other donors' samples.

The CDR3 reads as follows: CASMGFGEQYF. Here is the DNA: TGTGCCAGCATGGGGTTCGGCGAGCAGTACTTC. This chain is built from TRBV12-3 or TRBV12-4 and TRBJ2-7, with an unclear D gene assignment. The CDR3 covers 11 residues, taking in both the cysteine and the phenylalanine. The sequence is cut down to CDR3 DNA, 33 bases in frame from base 1. V and J lose 7 bases and 6 bases, and a span of 10 bases separates them.